These 32 T cell receptor beta chains were all obtained from the same sample, sequenced in a study of shared clonotypes between healthy human individuals. Produced via immunoSEQ multiplex PCR; TCRdb's table is partial and in-frame only. The sample records about 96,000 clones, 60% to 70% being singletons. The sequencing input was memory CD8+ T cells sorted from blood. As to subset: CD45RO+ cells pooled with CCR7-negative TemRA cells. The receptors were gathered from a man under 40 in good health.

The V call is TRBV7-9, the J call TRBJ2-7, with D perhaps matching TRBD1 (6 bases). The germline gives CDR1 SEHNR, CDR2 FQNEAQ (reference sequence). V was shortened by 4 bases and J by 1 base, with 14 bases between the two germline ends. The CDR3 sequence is 15 residues long. The DNA for the CDR3 is TGTGCCAGCAGCTCAATCCCGGACAGTTCCTACGAGCAGTACTTC. Protein product: CASSSIPDSSYEQYF.

The V call is TRBV6-1, the J call TRBJ2-3; 9 positions agree with TRBD2. The germline V gene encodes CDR1 MNHNS and CDR2 SASEGT. The CDR3 sequence is 15 residues long. V shed 4 bases and J 5 bases; nucleotides not matched to a gene: 7. The CDR3 nucleotides read TGTGCCAGCAGTGGTAGCGGGAGTGATTTAGATACGCAGTATTTT. Translated, it gives CASSGSGSDLDTQYF.

The V gene is TRBV6-5, the J gene TRBJ1-2; TRBD1 agrees at 8 bases. The CDR3 contains 15 residues. The germline gives CDR1 MNHEY, CDR2 SVGAGI. Unmatched junction bases numbered 9, after V lost 5 bases and J lost 4 bases. CDR3 region: CASSQQGGAGYGYTF. The CDR3 region has the DNA TGTGCCAGCAGTCAACAGGGGGGGGCCGGCTATGGCTACACCTTC.

This clone showed up just a few times. V usage is TRBV30 and J usage is TRBJ2-7; D perhaps matches TRBD2 (6 bases). Trimming took off 2 bases at V and 2 bases at J, with 16 bases between the two ends. The germline V gene encodes CDR1 GTSNPN and CDR2 SVGIG (reference sequence). The CDR3 runs 15 residues. The CDR3 DNA reads as TGTGCCTGGAGTACGTCACGGGACTTTCCCTACGAGCAGTACTTC. Amino acids: CAWSTSRDFPYEQYF. The variable domain in full, completed from reference TRBV30 and TRBJ2-7, reads SQTIHQWPATLVQPVGSPLSLECTVEGTSNPNLYWYRQAAGRGLQLLFYSVGIGQISSEVPQNLSASRPQDRQFILSSKKLLLSDSGFYLCAWSTSRDFPYEQYFGPGTRLTVT.

The chain is built from TRBV10-2 and TRBJ2-3; D remains ambiguous. The CDR3 is 16 amino acids. With 3 bases removed from V and 2 bases from J, the gap between germline ends came to 15 bases. Germline lookup yields CDR1 WSHSY and CDR2 SAAADI. The CDR3 region has the DNA TGCGCCAGCAGTGAAAGGGTAGAGCCTGTCACAGATACGCAGTATTTT. Its protein is CASSERVEPVTDTQYF.

This chain links TRBV19 with TRBJ2-6, with 10 bases that match TRBD2. The ends lost 6 bases at V and 0 bases at J; junction bases unmatched: 14. Germline loops: CDR1 LNHDA, CDR2 SQIVND (reference sequence). This CDR3 region has 20 residues. This chain's CDR3 is CASSETHSGRPSSGANVLTF. The CDR3, as DNA: TGTGCCAGTAGCGAGACACATAGCGGGAGGCCCAGCTCTGGGGCCAACGTCCTGACTTTC.

The CDR3, as DNA: TGTGCCAGCGATACCTTGAGCTCCTACGAGCAGTACTTC. Protein product: CASDTLSSYEQYF. The genes are TRBV28 and TRBJ2-7; D is unclear. CDR1 and CDR2 (germline): MDHEN, SYDVKM. CDR3 length equals 13 residues. The ends were cut back, 8 bases at V and 0 bases at J, with 11 bases in the middle.

This chain joins TRBV25-1 and TRBJ1-4; D gene ambiguous. Germline CDR1 reads MGHDK; CDR2 reads SYGVNS. There are 13 residues in the CDR3. Trimming pared 9 bases from V and 0 bases from J, leaving 8 bases between. The CDR3 here is CASGEATNEKLFF. CDR3 nucleotide sequence: TGTGCCAGTGGAGAAGCAACTAATGAAAAACTGTTTTTT.

The genes are TRBV7-9 and TRBJ1-2; D is uncertain. Germline CDR1 SEHNR, CDR2 FQNEAQ (reference sequence). The CDR3 extends over 14 amino acids. Trimming took off 5 bases at V and 5 bases at J, with 15 bases between the two ends. The CDR3 DNA sequence: TGTGCCAGCAGCAGGACGGAAATTGGGTATGGCTACACCTTC. Protein product: CASSRTEIGYGYTF.

V and J are TRBV6-6 and TRBJ2-5; D unresolved. The CDR3 has 15 amino acids. Trimming removed 7 bases at V and 2 bases at J, with 17 bases between. CDR1 is MNHNY, CDR2 SVGAGI, per germline (reference sequence). This CDR3 reads CASTPAMDSQETQYF. In DNA, the CDR3 is TGTGCCAGCACTCCCGCGATGGATTCACAAGAGACCCAGTACTTC.

The chain has TRBV7-2 and TRBJ2-5, with D possibly called TRBD1 or TRBD2 (5 bases each). Trimming removed 4 bases at V and 2 bases at J, with 17 bases between. This CDR3 is built from 16 residues. Germline V lookup: CDR1 SGHTA, CDR2 FQGNSA. The CDR3 region is CASSSGALRRQETQYF. CDR3 in DNA: TGTGCCAGCAGCTCCGGGGCCCTACGGAGGCAAGAGACCCAGTACTTC. The full variable domain, its missing parts supplied by reference TRBV7-2 and TRBJ2-5, is GAGVSQSPSNKVTEKGKDVELRCDPISGHTALYWYRQSLGQGLEFLIYFQGNSAPDKSGLPSDRFSAERTGGSVSTLTIQRTQQEDSAVYLCASSSGALRRQETQYFGPGTRLLVL.

This chain connects TRBV7-3 to TRBJ2-5; D unresolved. The germline CDR1 and CDR2 sequences are SGHTA and FQGTGA. The CDR3 runs to 15 residues. V lost 1 base to trimming and J lost 3 bases, with 12 bases between them. The CDR3: CASSLKPDREETQYF. CDR3 in DNA: TGTGCCAGCAGCTTAAAGCCTGACCGAGAAGAGACCCAGTACTTC.

This clone was counted once. This chain joins TRBV28 and TRBJ1-4; D not certain. The V gene's germline CDR1 is MDHEN and CDR2 SYDVKM. The length of the CDR3 is 14 residues. Deletions cut 4 bases from V and 4 bases from J, with 10 bases between. The CDR3 sequence: CASSSRGFNEKLFF. The CDR3 coding sequence is TGTGCCAGCAGTTCAAGAGGTTTTAATGAAAAACTGTTTTTT.

The chain joins TRBV7-6 to TRBJ1-1; D is possibly TRBD1 (5 bases). Per the germline V gene, CDR1 is SGHVS and CDR2 is FNYEAQ. The V end lost 5 bases, the J end lost 0 bases, and 13 bases lay between the germline ends. This CDR3 comprises 15 residues. The CDR3 loop reads CASSQYMGVNTEAFF. The CDR3 DNA follows: TGTGCCAGCAGCCAATATATGGGGGTGAACACTGAAGCTTTCTTT.

This clone was recorded once. V gene TRBV27 combines with J gene TRBJ1-1; 9 bases agree with TRBD1. V lost 3 bases and J lost 3; bases outside the gene matches: 8. Germline CDR1 and CDR2: MNHEY and SMNVEV (reference sequence). The CDR3 runs 16 residues. The CDR3, as DNA: TGTGCCAGCAGTTTCAGGGACAGGGCCAAGGACACTGAAGCTTTCTTT. Its protein product is CASSFRDRAKDTEAFF.

The CDR3 coding sequence is TGTGCCAGCAGTTACGATTCCCGTGGTAACTCCTACGAGCAGTACTTC. Residues: CASSYDSRGNSYEQYF. This chain links TRBV6-5 with TRBJ2-7; no definite D call. V shed 2 bases and J shed 0 bases, with 14 bases lying between them. The CDR3 length is 16 residues. Germline V gene lookup returns CDR1 MNHEY and CDR2 SVGAGI.

This chain uses TRBV10-2 with TRBJ2-7; tentatively, D is TRBD1 or TRBD2 (6 bases each). This CDR3 is built from 18 residues. Germline V CDR1 and CDR2: WSHSY, SAAADI. Trimming pared 6 bases from V and 3 bases from J, leaving 27 bases between. The CDR3 sequence: CASSTGAGLGEQNYEQYF. The CDR3 nucleotides are TGCGCCAGCAGCACGGGGGCAGGACTTGGGGAACAAAACTACGAGCAGTACTTC.

The gene calls are TRBV5-4 and TRBJ2-1; TRBD2 aligns across 13 bases. Germline lookup yields CDR1 SGHNT and CDR2 YYREEE (reference sequence). The CDR3 runs 16 residues. V lost 5 bases to trimming and J lost 5 bases; unmatched junction nucleotides: 7. CDR3 region: CASSLGGLAGHNEQFF. CDR3 coding DNA: TGTGCCAGCAGTCTTGGGGGACTAGCGGGACACAATGAGCAGTTCTTC.

This clone has just a few counts. The chain couples TRBV7-2 to TRBJ2-7, with 13 bases that match TRBD2. The V gene's germline CDR1 is SGHTA and CDR2 FQGNSA. CDR3 size: 15 residues. V was clipped by 5 bases and J by 4 bases; unmatched bases: 5. CDR3: CASSIGLAGVYEQYF. CDR3 bases: TGTGCCAGCAGCATCGGACTAGCGGGAGTATACGAGCAGTACTTC.

The rearrangement joins TRBV4-1 to TRBJ2-3, with D possibly being TRBD2 (5 bases). Trimming removed 1 base at V and 10 bases at J, with 9 bases between. The CDR3 is 12 residues long. CDR1 and CDR2 from the germline V gene are MGHRA and YSYEKL. CDR3 DNA: TGCGCCAGCAGCCAAGGAGGGAGAGCGCAGTATTTT. Translation gives CASSQGGRAQYF.

The chain uses TRBV5-1 and TRBJ2-2, with D unresolved. This CDR3 is 14 amino acids long. CDR1 SGHRS and CDR2 YFSETQ come from the germline V gene. V lost 0 bases and J 3 bases, leaving 6 bases between the germline ends. CDR3 nucleotides: TGCGCCAGCAGCTTGGTACTTGACACCGGGGAGCTGTTTTTT. Its protein is CASSLVLDTGELFF.

The V gene is TRBV11-2, the J gene TRBJ2-5; D call uncertain. CDR1 is SGHAT and CDR2 is FQNNGV in the germline V gene. The V and J ends lost 2 bases and 2 bases respectively, with 9 bases between them. The CDR3 loop spans 14 amino acids. The CDR3 loop reads CASSLPPEQETQYF. The DNA of the CDR3 is TGTGCCAGCAGCTTACCCCCAGAACAAGAGACCCAGTACTTC.

This sequence joins TRBV6-4 and TRBJ2-1, with D perhaps assigned TRBD1 or TRBD2 (5 bases each). This CDR3 comprises 13 residues. V lost 8 bases and J lost 10, with 18 bases in between. Germline V gene lookup returns CDR1 MRHNA and CDR2 SNTAGT. The chain's CDR3 is CASSGTPSGEQFF. The CDR3 DNA sequence: TGTGCCAGCTCCGGGACCCCCTCCGGAGAGCAGTTCTTC.

This chain joins TRBV10-2 and TRBJ1-2; unclear D gene. The CDR3 contains 11 residues. V was shortened by 3 bases and J by 9 bases, with 8 bases between the two germline ends. Germline loops: CDR1 WSHSY, CDR2 SAAADI. The CDR3 here is CASSDAGSYTF. The CDR3 nucleotides read TGCGCCAGCAGTGATGCGGGGAGCTACACCTTC.

This clone has a handful of counts. V and J are TRBV27 and TRBJ2-1; TRBD2 aligns across 7 bases. Germline loops: CDR1 MNHEY, CDR2 SMNVEV (reference sequence). V trimming: 6 bases; J trimming: 7 bases; junction bases outside the gene matches: 9. This CDR3 has 14 residues. The CDR3 sequence: CASSPGLPQNEQFF. For the CDR3, the DNA is TGTGCCAGCAGCCCGGGACTACCACAAAATGAGCAGTTCTTC.

The rearrangement joins TRBV11-3 to TRBJ2-7; no clear D. Trimming removed 3 bases at V and 1 base at J, with 10 bases between. Germline lookup yields CDR1 SGHNT and CDR2 YENEEA. The CDR3 covers 14 residues. CDR3 sequence reads: CASSLTATSYEQYF. CDR3 coding DNA: TGTGCCAGCAGCTTGACCGCGACTTCCTACGAGCAGTACTTC.

The rearrangement links TRBV2 to TRBJ2-7; 8 bases are shared with TRBD1. Germline lookup yields CDR1 SNHLY and CDR2 FYNNEI. J was trimmed by 6 bases and V by 4 bases; bases with no gene match: 8. The CDR3 extends over 14 amino acids. Written as DNA, the CDR3 is TGTGCCAGCAGTGGTTTCCAGGGGGCGGCCGAGCAGTACTTC. It codes for CASSGFQGAAEQYF.

The CDR3 spells CASSEAGDIDTQYF. Here the CDR3 DNA reads TGTGCCAGCAGTGAAGCGGGAGATATCGATACGCAGTATTTT. The chain carries TRBV6-4 and TRBJ2-3; 8 bases are a match to TRBD2. This CDR3 region has 14 residues. J gave up 6 bases and V 3 bases, and 5 bases lay outside the gene matches. Germline V gives CDR1 MRHNA, CDR2 SNTAGT.

This chain joins TRBV6-5 and TRBJ1-4; D is uncertain. This CDR3 spans 14 amino acids. The germline V and J ends were trimmed by 2 bases and 2 bases, with 6 bases remaining between them. Germline V lookup: CDR1 MNHEY, CDR2 SVGAGI. CDR3 sequence (DNA): TGTGCCAGCAGTTACAGTCCGACTAATGAAAAACTGTTTTTT. The encoded protein is CASSYSPTNEKLFF.

V usage is TRBV27 and J usage is TRBJ2-3; D is uncertain. CDR1 and CDR2 from the germline V gene are MNHEY and SMNVEV (reference sequence). Trimming cost V 5 bases and J 1 base, with 7 bases left between them. The CDR3 spans 13 residues. The CDR3, as DNA: TGTGCCAGCAGTCATCCCGGCACAGATACGCAGTATTTT. This translates into CASSHPGTDTQYF.

The genes are TRBV25-1 and TRBJ2-7; D gene ambiguous. This CDR3 is built from 11 residues. Trimming removed 7 bases at V and 3 bases at J, with 7 bases between. CDR1 and CDR2 from the germline V gene are MGHDK and SYGVNS. The chain's CDR3 is CASIRDYEQYF. As DNA, the CDR3 is TGTGCCAGCATTCGCGACTACGAGCAGTACTTC.

This chain joins TRBV29-1 and TRBJ2-1; weak D call: TRBD2 (5 bases). This CDR3 region has 14 residues. V was pared by 1 base and J by 7 bases, with 14 bases between. In germline, CDR1 is SQVTM, CDR2 ANQGSEA. CDR3 in amino acids: CSVEVAREPNEQFF. The CDR3 DNA is TGCAGCGTTGAAGTAGCGCGAGAACCTAATGAGCAGTTCTTC.